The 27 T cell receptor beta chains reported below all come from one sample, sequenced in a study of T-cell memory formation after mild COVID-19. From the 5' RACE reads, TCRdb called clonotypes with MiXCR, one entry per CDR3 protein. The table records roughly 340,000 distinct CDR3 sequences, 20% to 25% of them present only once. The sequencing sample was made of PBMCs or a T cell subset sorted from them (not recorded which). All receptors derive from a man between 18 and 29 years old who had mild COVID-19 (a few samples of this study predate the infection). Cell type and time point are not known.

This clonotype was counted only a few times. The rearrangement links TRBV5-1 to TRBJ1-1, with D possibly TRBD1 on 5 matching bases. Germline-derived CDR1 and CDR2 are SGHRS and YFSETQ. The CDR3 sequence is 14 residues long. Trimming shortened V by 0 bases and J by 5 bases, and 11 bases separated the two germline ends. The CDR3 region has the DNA TGCGCCAGCAGCTTGGTGGGGGTTCAAACTGAAGCTTTCTTT. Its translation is CASSLVGVQTEAFF. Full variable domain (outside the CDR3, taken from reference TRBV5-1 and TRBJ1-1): KAGVTQTPRYLIKTRGQQVTLSCSPISGHRSVSWYQQTPGQGLQFLFEYFSETQRNKGNFPGRFSGRQFSNSRSEMNVSTLELGDSALYLCASSLVGVQTEAFFGQGTRLTVV.

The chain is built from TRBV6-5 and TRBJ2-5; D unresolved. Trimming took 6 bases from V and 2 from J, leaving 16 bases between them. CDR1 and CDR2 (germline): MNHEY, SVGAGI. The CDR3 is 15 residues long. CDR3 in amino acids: CASSPAVVEQETQYF. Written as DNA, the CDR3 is TGTGCCAGCAGCCCGGCCGTGGTGGAGCAAGAGACCCAGTACTTC.

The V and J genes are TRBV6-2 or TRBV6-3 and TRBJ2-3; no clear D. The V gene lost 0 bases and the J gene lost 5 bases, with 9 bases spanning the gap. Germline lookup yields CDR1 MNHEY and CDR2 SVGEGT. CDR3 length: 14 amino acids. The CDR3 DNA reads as TGTGCCAGCAGTTACTCAGCCTGGGGAGATACGCAGTATTTT. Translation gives CASSYSAWGDTQYF.

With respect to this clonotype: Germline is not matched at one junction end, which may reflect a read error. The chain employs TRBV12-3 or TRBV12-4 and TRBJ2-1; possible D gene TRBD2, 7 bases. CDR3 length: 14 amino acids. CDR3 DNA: TGTGCCAGCAGTTTCGGGGACCGGGGGCGGGAGCCGTTCTTC. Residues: CASSFGDRGREPFF.

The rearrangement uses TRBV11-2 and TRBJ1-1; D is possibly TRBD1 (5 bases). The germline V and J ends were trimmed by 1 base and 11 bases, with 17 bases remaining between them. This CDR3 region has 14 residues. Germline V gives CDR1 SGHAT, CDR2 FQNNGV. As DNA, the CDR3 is TGTGCCAGCAGCTTAGTGGGGGATGATCAGAATGCTTTCTTT. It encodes CASSLVGDDQNAFF.

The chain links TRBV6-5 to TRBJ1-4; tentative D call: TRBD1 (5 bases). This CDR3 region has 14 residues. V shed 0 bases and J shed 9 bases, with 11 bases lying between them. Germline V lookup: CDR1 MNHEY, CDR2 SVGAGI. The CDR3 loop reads CASSYSGERQKLFF. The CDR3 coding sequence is TGTGCCAGCAGTTACTCAGGGGAGAGACAAAAACTGTTTTTT.

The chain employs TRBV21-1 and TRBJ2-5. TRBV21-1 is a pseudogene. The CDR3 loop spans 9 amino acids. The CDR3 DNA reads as TGTGGCTCAGAGGAGACCCAGTACTTC. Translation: CGSEETQYF.

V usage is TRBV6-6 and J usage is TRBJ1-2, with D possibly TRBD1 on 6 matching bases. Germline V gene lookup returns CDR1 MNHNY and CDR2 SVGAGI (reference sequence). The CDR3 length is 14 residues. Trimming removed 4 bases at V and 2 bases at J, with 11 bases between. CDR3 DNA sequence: TGTGCCAGCAGTTCCTCACAGGGCAACTATGGCTACACCTTC. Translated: CASSSSQGNYGYTF.

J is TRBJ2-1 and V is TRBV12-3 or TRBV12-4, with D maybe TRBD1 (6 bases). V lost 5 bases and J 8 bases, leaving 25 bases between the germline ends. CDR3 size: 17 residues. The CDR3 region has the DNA TGTGCCAGCAGTGCCGGACAGTACAATGCCCCAGGGGATGAGCAGTTCTTC. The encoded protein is CASSAGQYNAPGDEQFF.

CDR3 in amino acids: CASSESPLGDTQYF. CDR3 DNA sequence: TGCGCCAGCAGCGAGTCTCCCCTTGGGGATACGCAGTATTTT. V is TRBV5-1 and J is TRBJ2-3, with D unresolved. This CDR3 is built from 14 residues. Germline V gives CDR1 SGHRS, CDR2 YFSETQ. The V and J ends lost 4 bases and 6 bases respectively, with 15 bases between them.

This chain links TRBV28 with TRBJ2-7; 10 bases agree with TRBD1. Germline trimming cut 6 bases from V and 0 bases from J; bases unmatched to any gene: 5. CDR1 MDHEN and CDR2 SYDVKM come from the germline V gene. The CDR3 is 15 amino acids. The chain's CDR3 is CASSRTGGASYEQYV. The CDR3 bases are TGTGCCAGCAGCCGGACAGGGGGAGCCTCCTACGAGCAGTACGTC.

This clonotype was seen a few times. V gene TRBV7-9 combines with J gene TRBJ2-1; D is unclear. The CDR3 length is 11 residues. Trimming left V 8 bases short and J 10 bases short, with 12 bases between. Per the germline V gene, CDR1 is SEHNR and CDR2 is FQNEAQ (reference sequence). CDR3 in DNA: TGTGCCAGCGCTCCCTTGGGAGAGCAGTTCTTC. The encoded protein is CASAPLGEQFF.

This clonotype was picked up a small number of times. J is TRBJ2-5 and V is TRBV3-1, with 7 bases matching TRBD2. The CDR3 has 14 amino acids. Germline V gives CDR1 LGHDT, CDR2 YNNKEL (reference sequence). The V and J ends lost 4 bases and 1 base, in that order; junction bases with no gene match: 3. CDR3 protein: CASSRPSGQETQYF. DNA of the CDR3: TGTGCCAGCAGCCGGCCTAGCGGCCAAGAGACCCAGTACTTC.

The CDR3 loop reads CASSQDYGNSRASGYTF. CDR3 in DNA: TGCGCCAGCAGCCAAGATTACGGGAACAGCAGGGCATCTGGCTACACCTTC. The chain joins TRBV4-3 to TRBJ1-2; TRBD1 is a possible D gene (5 bases). Germline V gene lookup returns CDR1 LGHNA and CDR2 YSLEER. The CDR3 contains 17 residues. V was pared by 0 bases and J by 7 bases, with 21 bases between.

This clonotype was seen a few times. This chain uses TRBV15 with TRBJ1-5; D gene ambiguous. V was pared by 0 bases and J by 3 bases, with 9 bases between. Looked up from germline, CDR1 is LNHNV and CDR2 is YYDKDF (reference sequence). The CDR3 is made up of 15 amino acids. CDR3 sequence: CATSREPAYNQPQHF. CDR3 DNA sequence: TGTGCCACCAGCAGAGAACCGGCCTACAATCAGCCCCAGCATTTT. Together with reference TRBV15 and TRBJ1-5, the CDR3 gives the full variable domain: DAMVIQNPRYQVTQFGKPVTLSCSQTLNHNVMYWYQQKSSQAPKLLFHYYDKDFNNEADTPDNFQSRRPNTSFCFLDIRSPGLGDTAMYLCATSREPAYNQPQHFGDGTRLSIL.

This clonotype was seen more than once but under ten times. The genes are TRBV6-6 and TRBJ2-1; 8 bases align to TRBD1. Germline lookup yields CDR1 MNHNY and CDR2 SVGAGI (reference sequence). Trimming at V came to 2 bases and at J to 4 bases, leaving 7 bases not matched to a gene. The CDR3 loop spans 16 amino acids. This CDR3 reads CASSYSRDRPYNEQFF. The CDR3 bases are TGTGCCAGCAGTTACAGTAGGGACAGGCCTTACAATGAGCAGTTCTTC.

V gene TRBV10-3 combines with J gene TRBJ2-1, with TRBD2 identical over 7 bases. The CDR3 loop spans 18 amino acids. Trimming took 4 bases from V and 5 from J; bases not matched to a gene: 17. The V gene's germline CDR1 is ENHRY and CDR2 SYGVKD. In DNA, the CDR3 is TGTGCCATCAGTGGGGCAGGGTGGAGGAGCGGGGTCCACAATGAGCAGTTCTTC. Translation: CAISGAGWRSGVHNEQFF.

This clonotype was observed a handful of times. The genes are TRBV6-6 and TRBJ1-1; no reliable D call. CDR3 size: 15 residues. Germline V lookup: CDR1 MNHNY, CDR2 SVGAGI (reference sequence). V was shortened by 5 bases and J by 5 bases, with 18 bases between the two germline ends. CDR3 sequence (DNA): TGTGCCAGCAGTATCCCCGAGGTACGGCGAACTGAAGCTTTCTTT. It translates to CASSIPEVRRTEAFF.

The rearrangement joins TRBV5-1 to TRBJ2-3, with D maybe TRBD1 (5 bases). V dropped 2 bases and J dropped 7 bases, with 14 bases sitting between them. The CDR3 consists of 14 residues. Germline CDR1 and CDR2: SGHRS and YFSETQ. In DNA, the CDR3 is TGCGCCAGCAGCTTAGACAGCCCCAGGAATACGCAGTATTTT. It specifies CASSLDSPRNTQYF.

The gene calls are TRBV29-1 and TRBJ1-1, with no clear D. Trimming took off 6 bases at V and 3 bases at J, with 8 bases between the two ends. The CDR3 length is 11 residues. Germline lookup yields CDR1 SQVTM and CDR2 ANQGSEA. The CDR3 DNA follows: TGCAGCGTGGAGGTGTACACTGAAGCTTTCTTT. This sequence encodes CSVEVYTEAFF.

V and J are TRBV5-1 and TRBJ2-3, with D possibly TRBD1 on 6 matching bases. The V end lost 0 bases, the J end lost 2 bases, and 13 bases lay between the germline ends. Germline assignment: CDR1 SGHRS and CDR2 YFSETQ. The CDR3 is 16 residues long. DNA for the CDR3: TGCGCCAGCAGCTTGGGCGCCAGGGGATTCACAGATACGCAGTATTTT. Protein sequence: CASSLGARGFTDTQYF.

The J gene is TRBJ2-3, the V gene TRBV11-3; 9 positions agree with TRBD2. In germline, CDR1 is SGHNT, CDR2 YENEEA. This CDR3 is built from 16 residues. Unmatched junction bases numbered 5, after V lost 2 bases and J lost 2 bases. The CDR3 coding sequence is TGTGCCAGCAGCTTATCGGCGGGGGGGGTCACAGATACGCAGTATTTT. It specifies CASSLSAGGVTDTQYF. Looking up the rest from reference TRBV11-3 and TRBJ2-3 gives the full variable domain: EAGVVQSPRYKIIEKKQPVAFWCNPISGHNTLYWYLQNLGQGPELLIRYENEEAVDDSQLPKDRFSAERLKGVDSTLKIQPAELGDSAVYLCASSLSAGGVTDTQYFGPGTRLTVL.

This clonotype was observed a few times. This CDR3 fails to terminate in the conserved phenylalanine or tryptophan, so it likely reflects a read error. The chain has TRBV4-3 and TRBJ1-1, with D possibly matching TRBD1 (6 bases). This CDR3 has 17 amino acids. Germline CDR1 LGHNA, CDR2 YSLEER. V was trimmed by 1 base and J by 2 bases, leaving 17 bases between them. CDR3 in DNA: TGCGCCAGCAGCCAAGCTAGATATCTGGGGACAAACACTGAAGCTTTCCTT. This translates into CASSQARYLGTNTEAFL.

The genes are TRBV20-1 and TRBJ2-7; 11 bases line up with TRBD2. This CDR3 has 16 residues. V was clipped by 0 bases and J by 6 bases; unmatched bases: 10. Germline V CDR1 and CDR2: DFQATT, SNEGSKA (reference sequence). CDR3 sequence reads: CSARELAGAGWGEQYF. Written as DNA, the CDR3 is TGCAGTGCTAGAGAACTAGCGGGGGCCGGATGGGGCGAGCAGTACTTC.

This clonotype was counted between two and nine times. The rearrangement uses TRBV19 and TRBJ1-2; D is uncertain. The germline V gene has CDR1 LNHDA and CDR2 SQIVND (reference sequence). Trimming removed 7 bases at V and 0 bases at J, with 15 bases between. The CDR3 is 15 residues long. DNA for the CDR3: TGTGCCAGTACCCCTTCCCAGACCCCTAACTATGGCTACACCTTC. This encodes CASTPSQTPNYGYTF.

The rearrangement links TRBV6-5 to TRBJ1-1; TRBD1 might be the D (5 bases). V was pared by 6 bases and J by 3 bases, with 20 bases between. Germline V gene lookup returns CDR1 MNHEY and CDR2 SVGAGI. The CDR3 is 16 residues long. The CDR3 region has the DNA TGTGCCAGCAGCCAGAAATTCGGGCAGGGTGACACTGAAGCTTTCTTT. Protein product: CASSQKFGQGDTEAFF.

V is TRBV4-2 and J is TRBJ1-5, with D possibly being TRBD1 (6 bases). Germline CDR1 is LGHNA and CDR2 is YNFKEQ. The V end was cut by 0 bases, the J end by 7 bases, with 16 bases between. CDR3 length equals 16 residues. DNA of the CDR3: TGTGCCAGCAGCCAAGATGCCTCACAGGGACGCCAGCCCCAGCATTTT. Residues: CASSQDASQGRQPQHF.